These 13 T cell receptor beta chains were all obtained from the same sample, sequenced in a study of blood T cells in healthy people across ages. PCR was performed a second time for 7 to 11 cycles using a sample-barcoded 5' primer and a J-beta primer mix. TCRdb processed the 5' RACE reads anew with MiXCR; each CDR3 protein has one entry. The sample includes about 680,000 distinct CDR3 sequences, around half of them seen just once. Sequenced: blood. All receptors come from an older woman in good health.

This clonotype has only a few counts. This chain links TRBV5-1 with TRBJ2-1; a weak D match, TRBD1 (6 bases). The CDR3 loop spans 16 amino acids. CDR1 and CDR2 from the germline V gene are SGHRS and YFSETQ. The V end lost 4 bases, the J end lost 2 bases, and 16 bases lay between the germline ends. CDR3 nucleotide sequence: TGCGCCAGCAGCACCGGGACAATCGGCGCCTACAATGAGCAGTTCTTC. This sequence encodes CASSTGTIGAYNEQFF. The whole variable domain, filled in from reference TRBV5-1 and TRBJ2-1, reads KAGVTQTPRYLIKTRGQQVTLSCSPISGHRSVSWYQQTPGQGLQFLFEYFSETQRNKGNFPGRFSGRQFSNSRSEMNVSTLELGDSALYLCASSTGTIGAYNEQFFGPGTRLTVL.

This clonotype has only a few counts. CDR3 protein: CASSPAGSYNEQFF. CDR3 bases: TGTGCCAGCAGCCCCGCAGGCTCCTACAATGAGCAGTTCTTC. V gene TRBV7-3 combines with J gene TRBJ2-1; D gene unclear. Germline values: CDR1 SGHTA, CDR2 FQGTGA. The CDR3 extends over 14 amino acids. Trimming cost V 5 bases and J 0 bases, with 8 bases left between them. The full variable domain, rest sourced from reference TRBV7-3 and TRBJ2-1, is GAGVSQTPSNKVTEKGKYVELRCDPISGHTALYWYRQSLGQGPEFLIYFQGTGAADDSGLPNDRFFAVRPEGSVSTLKIQRTERGDSAVYLCASSPAGSYNEQFFGPGTRLTVL.

Only one count was recorded for this clonotype. V usage is TRBV6-1 and J usage is TRBJ2-7, with 7 bases lining up with TRBD2. With V trimmed by 4 bases and J by 5 bases, 8 bases remained unmatched. This CDR3 contains 14 residues. Germline V gene data show CDR1 as MNHNS and CDR2 as SASEGT. CDR3 sequence reads: CASSGEGLWDEQYF. The DNA for the CDR3 is TGTGCCAGCAGTGGGGAGGGGCTATGGGACGAGCAGTACTTC.

This clonotype was counted only a few times. The V gene is TRBV7-2, the J gene TRBJ1-2, with 8 nucleotides matching TRBD1. Germline CDR1 is SGHTA and CDR2 is FQGNSA. V dropped 0 bases and J dropped 5; count of bases not matched to a gene: 8. The CDR3 has 16 residues. As DNA, the CDR3 is TGTGCCAGCAGCTTAGCGGTAGCAGGGGGCTCGTATGGCTACACCTTC. Its protein product is CASSLAVAGGSYGYTF.

The chain recombines TRBV29-1 with TRBJ2-7; no clear D. The germline V gene encodes CDR1 SQVTM and CDR2 ANQGSEA. V was clipped by 7 bases and J by 2 bases, with 9 bases between them. The CDR3 length is 11 residues. The CDR3 region is CSGVVTYEQYF. DNA of the CDR3: TGCAGCGGTGTCGTTACCTACGAGCAGTACTTC.

This clonotype was detected only a few times. The V call is TRBV5-4, the J call TRBJ2-5; 12 bases align to TRBD1. V lost 4 bases to trimming and J lost 4 bases; unmatched junction nucleotides: 8. CDR1 is SGHNT, CDR2 YYREEE, per germline (reference sequence). This CDR3 region has 16 residues. The DNA of the CDR3 is TGTGCCAGCAGCAGCCCCCGGGACAGGGGGCGAGAGACCCAGTACTTC. Protein sequence: CASSSPRDRGRETQYF. The whole variable domain, remainder taken from reference TRBV5-4 and TRBJ2-5, is ETGVTQSPTHLIKTRGQQVTLRCSSQSGHNTVSWYQQALGQGPQFIFQYYREEENGRGNFPPRFSGLQFPNYSSELNVNALELDDSALYLCASSSPRDRGRETQYFGPGTRLLVL.

This clonotype was seen a few times. J is TRBJ2-7 and V is TRBV11-2; D ambiguous. This CDR3 region has 17 residues. Germline V gene sequence: CDR1 SGHAT, CDR2 FQNNGV. V lost 1 base and J lost 2, with 18 bases in between. The CDR3 spells CASSLGPLISVAYEQYF. CDR3 sequence (DNA): TGTGCCAGCAGCTTAGGGCCCCTAATTAGTGTCGCCTACGAGCAGTACTTC.

The sample holds a few counts of this clonotype. This chain uses TRBV20-1 with TRBJ2-7; a possible D gene is TRBD1 (6 bases). CDR1 is DFQATT, CDR2 SNEGSKA, per germline (reference sequence). V shed 0 bases and J shed 3 bases, with 9 bases lying between them. The CDR3 has 13 amino acids. The DNA for the CDR3 is TGCAGTGCTAGAGATACAGGGAACTACGAGCAGTACTTC. This gives the protein CSARDTGNYEQYF.

The chain combines TRBV28 with TRBJ2-1, with D perhaps being TRBD1 or TRBD2 (6 bases each). The CDR3 has 13 amino acids. V lost 7 bases, J lost 15 bases, and 22 bases lay in between. Germline CDR1 and CDR2: MDHEN and SYDVKM. The CDR3 nucleotides read TGTGCCAGCACCCTAGAGCAGAATCGGGGGCGGTTCTTC. Its translation is CASTLEQNRGRFF.

The chain recombines TRBV27 with TRBJ2-3; 15 bases agree with TRBD2. Germline values: CDR1 MNHEY, CDR2 SMNVEV (reference sequence). The V gene end was trimmed by 8 bases and the J gene end by 8 bases; junction bases not matched to a gene: 8. The CDR3 covers 15 residues. DNA of the CDR3: TGTGCCAGCCATAGGACTAGCGGGAGGGTCGGTACGCAGTATTTT. Amino acid sequence: CASHRTSGRVGTQYF.

The J gene is TRBJ2-1, the V gene TRBV12-3 or TRBV12-4, with D possibly being TRBD2 (5 bases). This CDR3 has 16 residues. Trimming removed 2 bases at V and 0 bases at J, with 11 bases between. CDR3 amino acids: CASSLSWEFSYNEQFF. As DNA, the CDR3 is TGTGCCAGCAGTTTAAGCTGGGAGTTCTCCTACAATGAGCAGTTCTTC.

This chain connects TRBV12-3 or TRBV12-4 to TRBJ2-3, with 13 bases lining up with TRBD2. This CDR3 is built from 15 residues. V dropped 5 bases and J dropped 4; count of bases not matched to a gene: 3. For the CDR3, the DNA is TGTGCCAGCAGTCGGACTAGCGGGAGAGCAGATACGCAGTATTTT. Amino acid sequence: CASSRTSGRADTQYF.

A note on this clonotype: A single base separates this from a much larger clone, so it may be a read error. The chain links TRBV5-8 to TRBJ2-7; D remains unclear. V lost 9 bases to trimming and J lost 0 bases, with 10 bases between them. The germline V gene has CDR1 SGHTS and CDR2 YDEGEE. This CDR3 region has 12 residues. CDR3 DNA sequence: TGTGCCAACCGACAAAGCTCCTACGAGCAGTACTTC. It is translated as CANRQSSYEQYF.